The sequence of this T cell receptor (beta chain) was determined in a study of blood T cell repertoires in COVID-19. Study-level information: The United States, Italy and Spain were the sources of the acute and convalescent COVID-19 samples.

All recovered Cohort 3 donors got two negative PCRs, got clearance, or saw symptom resolution. This table comes from immunoSEQ multiplex PCR, and its TCRdb copy is limited to in-frame clones, with some not included. The table records a few hundred thousand clones, about 88% of them present only once. The ends were cut back, 6 bases at V and 4 bases at J, with 13 bases in the middle. The germline gives CDR1 SGHAT, CDR2 FQNNGV. The CDR3 is made up of 14 amino acids. This TCR was sampled from a woman aged 40 to 49 who had recovered from COVID-19. The sample comprised PBMCs or T cells enriched from blood (not recorded which). V gene TRBV11-2 combines with J gene TRBJ1-5; a weak D match, TRBD1 (5 bases). CDR3 nucleotides: TGTGCCAGCAGTCTCGACAGATTTAATCAGCCCCAGCATTTT. It specifies CASSLDRFNQPQHF.